This note documents a single T cell receptor (beta chain) sequence. This entry comes from a study of blood T cell repertoires in COVID-19. Data came from immunoSEQ multiplex PCR; TCRdb stores just in-frame clones and leaves some out. This sample has about 200,000 clones; 65% to 85% occur once, and the top ten carry roughly 30%. V lost 7 bases, J lost 3 bases, and 7 bases stayed unmatched. This CDR3 region has 13 residues. CDR1 is SGHRS, CDR2 YFSETQ, per germline. The sequenced sample consisted of peripheral blood. The receptor was derived from a middle-aged man with acute or convalescent COVID-19. The rearrangement uses TRBV5-1 and TRBJ2-7, with 7 bases fitting TRBD1. Written as DNA, the CDR3 is TGCGCCAGCTCGCAGGCAGGGGGCTACGAGCAGTACTTC. Its protein is CASSQAGGYEQYF.